These 29 T cell receptor beta chains were all obtained from the same sample, sequenced in a study of response to subunit inactivated influenza vaccine (dated by TCRdb to 2017 to 2018). Libraries were constructed by RT-PCR. TCRdb shows the sequencer as Illumina HiSeq 2500. The raw public data were reprocessed by TCRdb itself: fastp quality trimming at Q25, MiXCR clonotype calling, in-frame beta chains only. All rows with the same CDR3 protein become a single entry with the most common DNA and genes. Across this sample there are hundreds of thousands of distinct CDR3 sequences, with about 11% seen only once. The ten largest clones take up about 10% of the sample. Specimen: PBMCs from blood, collected on the day of vaccination. Receptor source: a man in his fifties or sixties who received an inactivated influenza vaccine. Donor details come from another sample of the same person, matched by shared clones.

This chain uses TRBV7-2 with TRBJ1-5, with D tentatively TRBD1 (5 bases). In germline, CDR1 is SGHTA, CDR2 FQGNSA. This CDR3 contains 16 residues. Trimming removed 0 bases at V and 4 bases at J, with 13 bases between. The CDR3 sequence: CASSLAGVGVNQPQHF. The CDR3 DNA sequence: TGTGCCAGCAGCTTAGCGGGGGTGGGAGTAAATCAGCCCCAGCATTTT.

This clonotype was detected ten times or more. The gene calls are TRBV29-1 and TRBJ2-1, with a tentative D call TRBD1 (5 bases). Per the germline V gene, CDR1 is SQVTM and CDR2 is ANQGSEA. Trimming took 2 bases from V and 8 from J, leaving 16 bases between them. There are 14 residues in the CDR3. CDR3 protein: CSVEPMPGNDEQFF. The CDR3 DNA sequence: TGCAGCGTTGAACCGATGCCAGGGAACGATGAGCAGTTCTTC.

This clonotype was counted a single time. Relative to the germline gene, one junction end is altered; a read error may explain this. V usage is TRBV20-1 and J usage is TRBJ1-1; D unresolved. The length of the CDR3 is 15 residues. CDR1 DFQATT and CDR2 SNEGSKA come from the germline V gene (reference sequence). The chain's CDR3 is CSARAFLSGRTEALF. The CDR3, as DNA: TGCAGTGCTAGAGCTTTCTTAAGTGGGAGGACTGAAGCTCTCTTT.

This clonotype was counted many times. The rearrangement links TRBV27 to TRBJ2-7; D is possibly TRBD2 (6 bases). Germline CDR1 reads MNHEY; CDR2 reads SMNVEV (reference sequence). The CDR3 has 14 residues. Trimming left V 4 bases short and J 3 bases short, with 13 bases between. The CDR3 DNA reads TGTGCCAGCAGTTGGGGGAGTAGCGGCTACGAGCAGTACTTC. Translated: CASSWGSSGYEQYF.

This clonotype was seen a few times. The chain carries TRBV2 and TRBJ2-1; TRBD2 agrees at 7 bases. J gave up 6 bases and V 6 bases, and 11 bases lay outside the gene matches. The germline V gene encodes CDR1 SNHLY and CDR2 FYNNEI. This CDR3 comprises 15 residues. Here the CDR3 reads CASSAPLGLTNEQFF. CDR3 bases: TGTGCCAGCAGCGCCCCCCTGGGACTAACCAATGAGCAGTTCTTC.

The chain couples TRBV18 to TRBJ2-1; D is possibly TRBD1 or TRBD2 (5 bases each). The CDR3 extends over 15 amino acids. Trimming took off 2 bases at V and 5 bases at J, with 13 bases between the two ends. The germline V gene has CDR1 KGHSH and CDR2 LQKENI. CDR3 sequence (DNA): TGTGCCAGCTCACCAGGCAACGGGGCCAACAATGAGCAGTTCTTC. Translating it yields CASSPGNGANNEQFF.

This clonotype turned up a few times. The chain carries TRBV20-1 and TRBJ2-1; 8 bases align to TRBD1. The V gene's germline CDR1 is DFQATT and CDR2 SNEGSKA (reference sequence). The CDR3 sequence is 13 residues long. V was pared by 8 bases and J by 6 bases, with 9 bases of the junction left unmatched. The CDR3 reads CSTGQGGLNEQFF. The CDR3 nucleotides are TGCAGTACAGGACAGGGAGGACTCAATGAGCAGTTCTTC.

The rearrangement joins TRBV7-9 to TRBJ1-5; D ambiguous. The germline V gene has CDR1 SEHNR and CDR2 FQNEAQ (reference sequence). This CDR3 comprises 14 residues. The V and J ends lost 0 bases and 3 bases respectively, with 6 bases between them. CDR3 sequence reads: CASSLAQANQPQHF. DNA of the CDR3: TGTGCCAGCAGCTTAGCCCAGGCCAATCAGCCCCAGCATTTT.

A word on this clonotype: The final CDR3 position lacks the conserved phenylalanine or tryptophan, pointing to a likely read error. V usage is TRBV3-1 and J usage is TRBJ2-7, with TRBD1 identical over 8 bases. Unmatched junction bases numbered 1, after V lost 1 base and J lost 2 bases. CDR3 size: 14 residues. Germline V lookup: CDR1 LGHDT, CDR2 YNNKEL (reference sequence). The chain's CDR3 is CASSQGQGTYEQYS. In nucleotides, the CDR3 is TGTGCCAGCAGCCAAGGACAGGGGACCTACGAGCAGTACTCC.

This clonotype was seen repeatedly, ten times or more. The chain uses TRBV4-3 and TRBJ2-7; D unresolved. The germline V gene has CDR1 LGHNA and CDR2 YSLEER. The germline V and J ends were trimmed by 1 base and 3 bases, with 10 bases remaining between them. The CDR3 has 14 amino acids. The CDR3 reads CASSQAEGDYEQYF. The CDR3, as DNA: TGCGCCAGCAGCCAAGCTGAAGGTGACTACGAGCAGTACTTC.

This chain uses TRBV4-3 with TRBJ2-5, with D perhaps TRBD2 (6 bases). The CDR3 runs to 14 residues. V was clipped by 2 bases and J by 5 bases, with 12 bases between them. Per the germline V gene, CDR1 is LGHNA and CDR2 is YSLEER. The DNA for the CDR3 is TGCGCCAGCAGCCAATGGGCGGGATTGGAGACCCAGTACTTC. This translates into CASSQWAGLETQYF.

This sequence joins TRBV5-6 and TRBJ2-7; no clear D gene. The CDR3 covers 14 residues. The germline CDR1 and CDR2 sequences are SGHDT and YYEEEE. Trimming removed 0 bases from V and 5 bases from J, with 12 bases in between. CDR3 sequence: CASSLVSAYDEQYF. The CDR3 DNA is TGTGCCAGCAGCTTGGTGAGCGCTTACGACGAGCAGTACTTC. The full variable domain, in which reference TRBV5-6 and TRBJ2-7 provide the parts outside the CDR3, is DAGVTQSPTHLIKTRGQQVTLRCSPKSGHDTVSWYQQALGQGPQFIFQYYEEEERQRGNFPDRFSGHQFPNYSSELNVNALLLGDSALYLCASSLVSAYDEQYFGPGTRLTVT.

This clonotype was counted only a few times. V and J are TRBV5-1 and TRBJ2-3, with D tentatively TRBD2 (5 bases). The CDR3 spans 14 residues. Germline values: CDR1 SGHRS, CDR2 YFSETQ. The germline V and J ends were trimmed by 4 bases and 9 bases, with 18 bases remaining between them. This CDR3 is CASSLGAGLRTQYF. The CDR3 region has the DNA TGCGCCAGCAGCCTGGGTGCAGGACTCAGAACGCAGTATTTT. Combining the CDR3 with reference TRBV5-1 and TRBJ2-3 gives the whole variable domain KAGVTQTPRYLIKTRGQQVTLSCSPISGHRSVSWYQQTPGQGLQFLFEYFSETQRNKGNFPGRFSGRQFSNSRSEMNVSTLELGDSALYLCASSLGAGLRTQYFGPGTRLTVL.

There are many counts of this clonotype. J is TRBJ1-5 and V is TRBV20-1; TRBD1 might be the D (6 bases). The CDR3 consists of 13 residues. CDR1 is DFQATT and CDR2 is SNEGSKA in the germline V gene (reference sequence). The V gene lost 3 bases and the J gene lost 4 bases, with 10 bases spanning the gap. The CDR3 coding sequence is TGCAGTGCTAGGACAGGAGGGAATCAGCCCCAGCATTTT. Amino acid sequence: CSARTGGNQPQHF.

V and J are TRBV11-2 and TRBJ1-4, with D possibly matching TRBD1 (6 bases). Trimming cost V 5 bases and J 8 bases, with 18 bases left between them. This CDR3 has 15 amino acids. From germline, CDR1 is SGHAT and CDR2 FQNNGV. CDR3 protein: CASSATRGLGEKLFF. CDR3 sequence (DNA): TGTGCCAGCAGCGCAACTAGGGGGTTAGGCGAAAAACTGTTTTTT.

The chain recombines TRBV5-5 with TRBJ2-1; 13 bases map to TRBD2. This CDR3 has 18 residues. V was pared by 2 bases and J by 4 bases, with 9 bases of the junction left unmatched. CDR1 is SGHKS, CDR2 YYEKEE, per germline (reference sequence). The CDR3 here is CASSLGLAGAWGYNEQFF. The CDR3 DNA is TGTGCCAGCAGCTTAGGACTAGCGGGAGCGTGGGGTTACAATGAGCAGTTCTTC.

In its sample, this clonotype was seen a few times. V is TRBV7-9 and J is TRBJ2-1; D gene uncertain. Germline V CDR1 and CDR2: SEHNR, FQNEAQ (reference sequence). V dropped 5 bases and J dropped 1 base, with 18 bases sitting between them. The CDR3 has 17 amino acids. CDR3 loop: CASSPPAFRNSYNEQFF. As DNA, the CDR3 is TGTGCCAGCAGCCCACCAGCATTCAGAAATTCCTACAATGAGCAGTTCTTC.

A few counts support this clonotype. The chain is built from TRBV12-3 or TRBV12-4 and TRBJ2-1; 7 nucleotides agree with TRBD2. The ends lost 2 bases at V and 5 bases at J; junction bases unmatched: 9. The CDR3 spans 16 residues. The CDR3 here is CASSLLGGGVNNEQFF. The CDR3 nucleotides are TGTGCCAGCAGTTTACTTGGCGGGGGTGTTAACAATGAGCAGTTCTTC.

This clonotype occurred a few times. The chain combines TRBV7-2 with TRBJ2-1; D uncertain. Germline V gene lookup returns CDR1 SGHTA and CDR2 FQGNSA. V lost 5 bases, J lost 6 bases, and 11 bases lay in between. The CDR3 is 13 residues long. CDR3 nucleotide sequence: TGTGCCAGCAGCCCAGTCGGGCGCAATGAGCAGTTCTTC. Translating gives CASSPVGRNEQFF.

The sample holds many counts of this clonotype. For the CDR3, the DNA is TGTGCCAGCAGGACCTATCCCCAGGCAGACCGAGGGGAGACCCAGTACTTC. Amino acids: CASRTYPQADRGETQYF. The chain joins TRBV5-6 to TRBJ2-5, with TRBD2 as a possible D gene (5 bases). Germline loops: CDR1 SGHDT, CDR2 YYEEEE. The CDR3 consists of 17 residues. V lost 5 bases and J lost 5, with 25 bases in between.

The chain is built from TRBV2 and TRBJ1-1; 7 bases map to TRBD1. The germline gives CDR1 SNHLY, CDR2 FYNNEI. The ends lost 7 bases at V and 5 bases at J; junction bases unmatched: 7. The CDR3 contains 13 residues. The CDR3 sequence: CASTQTGKTEAFF. The CDR3 DNA follows: TGTGCCAGCACCCAGACAGGGAAGACTGAAGCTTTCTTT. The variable domain in full, with the rest retrieved from reference TRBV2 and TRBJ1-1, is EPEVTQTPSHQVTQMGQEVILRCVPISNHLYFYWYRQILGQKVEFLVSFYNNEISEKSEIFDDQFSVERPDGSNFTLKIRSTKLEDSAMYFCASTQTGKTEAFFGQGTRLTVV.

In its sample, this clonotype was seen a few times. The chain has TRBV6-6 and TRBJ2-2; weak D call: TRBD2 (6 bases). V dropped 4 bases and J dropped 7 bases, with 10 bases sitting between them. This CDR3 region has 13 residues. CDR1 is MNHNY, CDR2 SVGAGI, per germline (reference sequence). DNA of the CDR3: TGTGCCAGCAGTTTACTGGAGGGCGGGGAGCTGTTTTTT. This translates into CASSLLEGGELFF.

This chain joins TRBV18 and TRBJ2-3; D call uncertain. Trimming cost V 0 bases and J 10 bases, with 11 bases left between them. Germline V gives CDR1 KGHSH, CDR2 LQKENI. This CDR3 region has 13 residues. DNA of the CDR3: TGTGCCAGCTCACCACCTACGAGAGAGGCGCAGTATTTT. The encoded protein is CASSPPTREAQYF.

This chain uses TRBV7-2 with TRBJ2-7, with 7 bases identical to TRBD2. J was trimmed by 4 bases and V by 2 bases; bases with no gene match: 11. The germline V gene has CDR1 SGHTA and CDR2 FQGNSA. CDR3 length: 16 amino acids. CDR3 residues: CASSLNLAERRYEQYF. In nucleotides, the CDR3 is TGTGCCAGCAGCTTAAACCTAGCGGAACGACGGTACGAGCAGTACTTC.

This sequence joins TRBV5-1 and TRBJ1-4, with a tentative D call TRBD1 (5 bases). Germline V gives CDR1 SGHRS, CDR2 YFSETQ. CDR3 length: 14 residues. The V end lost 2 bases, the J end lost 8 bases, and 13 bases lay between the germline ends. CDR3 region: CASSFSRAGEKLFF. Here the CDR3 DNA reads TGCGCCAGCAGCTTCAGCAGGGCGGGAGAAAAACTGTTTTTT.

This clonotype appeared a few times. The chain couples TRBV11-3 to TRBJ2-7; D may match TRBD1 or TRBD2 (6 bases each). The ends were cut back, 5 bases at V and 7 bases at J, with 15 bases in the middle. The CDR3 covers 13 residues. CDR1 and CDR2 from the germline V gene are SGHNT and YENEEA. The CDR3 region has the DNA TGTGCCAGCAGCGCATACAGGGCGGGGGAGCAGTACTTC. Its protein product is CASSAYRAGEQYF.

This rearrangement joins TRBV5-1 to TRBJ2-7, with TRBD2 identical over 7 bases. This CDR3 comprises 16 residues. CDR1 SGHRS and CDR2 YFSETQ come from the germline V gene. V lost 0 bases and J lost 4; bases outside the gene matches: 10. CDR3 in amino acids: CASSLGGSREAYEQYF. As DNA, the CDR3 is TGCGCCAGCAGCTTGGGCGGCAGCCGGGAGGCTTACGAGCAGTACTTC.

This clonotype showed up just a few times. The V call is TRBV20-1, the J call TRBJ2-3, with TRBD1 identical over 7 bases. Looked up from germline, CDR1 is DFQATT and CDR2 is SNEGSKA (reference sequence). This CDR3 spans 15 amino acids. V lost 3 bases, J lost 2 bases, and 8 bases stayed unmatched. CDR3 residues: CSASLGQSYTDTQYF. CDR3 sequence (DNA): TGCAGTGCTAGTTTGGGACAGTCTTACACAGATACGCAGTATTTT.

The chain combines TRBV30 with TRBJ2-7; 11 bases are shared with TRBD1. The CDR3 covers 15 residues. V lost 5 bases, J lost 1 base, and 7 bases stayed unmatched. The germline V gene has CDR1 GTSNPN and CDR2 SVGIG (reference sequence). This CDR3 is CAWDRTGGISYEQYF. In DNA form, the CDR3 reads TGTGCCTGGGATAGGACAGGGGGCATATCCTACGAGCAGTACTTC.